The 24 T cell receptor beta chains in this list originate from one sample, sequenced in a study of a mutant IDH1 vaccine in newly diagnosed glioma (dated by TCRdb to about 2021). This specimen's time point label, interpreted: week 23, last vaccination. Every vaccine dose consisted of 300 ug of a 20-mer mutant IDH1 peptide in Montanide, administered subcutaneously together with topical imiquimod. Receptors were amplified or captured by the immunoSEQ multiplex PCR assay. Not all clones reach the TCRdb copy of this immuneACCESS table, which keeps in-frame sequences only. Checked studies attribute under half of the gap to unresolved V genes and leave the rest unexplained. The sample table records about 28,000 clones; 80% to 85% of these occur just once. The ten largest clones add up to about 15% of the sample. No antigen has been assigned to these receptors. The starting material was PBMCs, obtained from a glioma patient whose treatment included an IDH1 peptide vaccine. The receptor set was obtained from a woman aged 25-40 years with glioma.

V and J are TRBV6-1 and TRBJ1-5, with D unresolved. The germline gives CDR1 MNHNS, CDR2 SASEGT. Trimming cost V 3 bases and J 6 bases, with 18 bases left between them. The CDR3 sequence is 16 residues long. The CDR3 DNA follows: TGTGCCAGCAGTGATCGATCTGGGTCGGGATTTCAGCCCCAGCATTTT. It yields the protein CASSDRSGSGFQPQHF.

This clone is classed as medium-sized. The chain is built from TRBV1 and TRBJ2-5; the table's D call of TRBD1 was not tested on the DNA. TRBV1 is marked as a pseudogene. The CDR3 covers 17 residues. CDR3 in DNA: TGCACCAGCAGCCAAGAGGGAACAGGGAGAATAGGGGAGACCCAGTACTTC. It yields the protein CTSSQEGTGRIGETQYF.

The chain is built from TRBV6-6 and TRBJ1-1, with D possibly matching TRBD1 (6 bases). The CDR3 is made up of 15 amino acids. Germline loops: CDR1 MNHNY, CDR2 SVGAGI (reference sequence). Trimming took 5 bases from V and 5 from J, leaving 18 bases between them. CDR3 sequence: CASSTQGRGGTEAFF. In DNA, the CDR3 is TGTGCCAGCAGTACCCAGGGGAGGGGTGGGACTGAAGCTTTCTTT.

The chain uses TRBV29-1 and TRBJ1-1, with 7 bases matching TRBD1. The trim removed 5 bases at V and 0 bases at J, leaving 3 bases unmatched. CDR3 size: 13 residues. Germline V lookup: CDR1 SQVTM, CDR2 ANQGSEA. CDR3 residues: CSVMTGMNTEAFF. In nucleotides, the CDR3 is TGCAGCGTTATGACAGGGATGAACACTGAAGCTTTCTTT.

CDR3 nucleotides: TGTGCCAGCAGCGCCCGGGGGGGGTACGAGCAGTACTTC. This encodes CASSARGGYEQYF. The chain employs TRBV9 and TRBJ2-7; TRBD2 matches 8 bases. The CDR3 sequence is 13 residues long. The germline V gene has CDR1 SGDLS and CDR2 YYNGEE. V shed 3 bases, J shed 4 bases, and the junction held 3 bases outside the gene matches.

This clone was picked up a small number of times. The chain recombines TRBV2 with TRBJ1-1; D call uncertain. The V gene's germline CDR1 is SNHLY and CDR2 FYNNEI. This CDR3 contains 13 residues. Trimming left V 1 base short and J 1 base short, with 4 bases between. The CDR3 sequence: CASSEDGNTEAFF. The DNA of the CDR3 is TGTGCCAGCAGTGAAGACGGGAACACTGAAGCTTTCTTT.

The rearrangement joins TRBV4-1 to TRBJ1-3; D unclear. The length of the CDR3 is 16 residues. The germline CDR1 and CDR2 sequences are MGHRA and YSYEKL. The germline V and J ends were trimmed by 4 bases and 2 bases, with 15 bases remaining between them. The CDR3 DNA sequence: TGCGCCAGCAGCCCTCAGACTACAGTGGCTGGAAACACCATATATTTT. Translating it yields CASSPQTTVAGNTIYF.

The chain links TRBV7-2 to TRBJ2-1; no definite D call. The CDR3 is made up of 13 amino acids. Germline V gives CDR1 SGHTA, CDR2 FQGNSA. Trimming took off 11 bases at V and 3 bases at J, with 14 bases between the two ends. CDR3 sequence (DNA): TGTGCCTCTCGAGTAGCTCGCTACAATGAGCAGTTCTTC. Translated, it gives CASRVARYNEQFF.

The V call is TRBV5-1, the J call TRBJ2-3; the D gene is possibly TRBD2 (6 bases). CDR1 and CDR2 (germline): SGHRS, YFSETQ. The V end was cut by 6 bases, the J end by 2 bases, with 10 bases between. The CDR3 has 13 amino acids. CDR3 protein: CASNAGNTDTQYF. The CDR3 nucleotides read TGCGCCAGCAATGCGGGGAACACAGATACGCAGTATTTT.

This clone was counted a single time. CDR3 nucleotides: TGTGCTAGTGAGATGAACACTGAAGCTTTCTTT. It translates to CASEMNTEAFF. The chain is built from TRBV12-5 and TRBJ1-1; no definite D call. CDR3 length equals 11 residues. The V end was cut by 7 bases, the J end by 0 bases, with 3 bases between. Germline assignment: CDR1 LGHNT and CDR2 FRNRAP.

The chain uses TRBV2 and TRBJ1-1, with a possible D match to TRBD1 (6 bases). V was shortened by 2 bases and J by 0 bases, with 7 bases between the two germline ends. This CDR3 region has 14 residues. From germline, CDR1 is SNHLY and CDR2 FYNNEI. The CDR3 DNA reads as TGTGCCAGCAGTGAAAACAGGGTGAACACTGAAGCTTTCTTT. Translated: CASSENRVNTEAFF.

This chain links TRBV27 with TRBJ2-7; 8 nucleotides line up with TRBD1. J was trimmed by 6 bases and V by 5 bases; bases with no gene match: 9. This CDR3 comprises 14 residues. The germline V gene encodes CDR1 MNHEY and CDR2 SMNVEV (reference sequence). CDR3: CASSPVGQGGEQYF. The CDR3 DNA reads as TGTGCCAGCAGTCCCGTTGGACAGGGCGGCGAGCAGTACTTC.

The rearrangement uses TRBV27 and TRBJ2-4; D is perhaps TRBD1 (6 bases). Germline V CDR1 and CDR2: MNHEY, SMNVEV (reference sequence). The CDR3 length is 15 residues. V lost 5 bases, J lost 8 bases, and 19 bases lay in between. Here the CDR3 reads CASSGTGLPEDIQYF. CDR3 DNA: TGTGCCAGCAGTGGTACAGGGCTCCCGGAGGACATTCAGTACTTC.

The chain joins TRBV5-1 to TRBJ2-7, with a weak D call TRBD1 (7 bases). In germline, CDR1 is SGHRS, CDR2 YFSETQ. There are 13 residues in the CDR3. V was cut by 3 bases and J by 4 bases, with 11 bases left in between. The CDR3 coding sequence is TGCGCCAGCAGCTCGGCAGGGGGGTACGAGCAGTACTTC. It encodes CASSSAGGYEQYF.

This sequence joins TRBV5-1 and TRBJ2-7; 10 nucleotides line up with TRBD1. This CDR3 is built from 15 residues. The J segment lost 5 bases and the V segment lost 3 bases, leaving 8 bases of the junction unmatched. CDR1 and CDR2 from the germline V gene are SGHRS and YFSETQ. CDR3 bases: TGCGCCAGCAGCTCGGCGGGACAGGGGACCCACGAGCAGTACTTC. Translated, it gives CASSSAGQGTHEQYF.

J is TRBJ2-1 and V is TRBV30; the D is unclear. The V end lost 5 bases, the J end lost 0 bases, and 5 bases lay between the germline ends. The CDR3 totals 12 residues. CDR1 GTSNPN and CDR2 SVGIG come from the germline V gene (reference sequence). CDR3 in amino acids: CAWDTSYNEQFF. CDR3 nucleotides: TGTGCCTGGGACACCTCCTACAATGAGCAGTTCTTC.

This clone is a singleton in its sample. The DNA for the CDR3 is TGTGCCAACCCGGAGGGCACCGGGGAGCTGTTTTTT. Translating gives CANPEGTGELFF. V gene TRBV7-9 combines with J gene TRBJ2-2, with a possible D match to TRBD2 (6 bases). Trimming removed 10 bases from V and 4 bases from J, with 10 bases in between. The germline CDR1 and CDR2 sequences are SEHNR and FQNEAQ (reference sequence). The CDR3 covers 12 residues.

The chain recombines TRBV5-6 with TRBJ1-3, with D unclear. In germline, CDR1 is SGHDT, CDR2 YYEEEE. The CDR3 extends over 17 amino acids. V lost 0 bases and J 0 bases, leaving 13 bases between the germline ends. CDR3 nucleotide sequence: TGTGCCAGCAGCTTGGGGTCGTTGCGTCTCTCTGGAAACACCATATATTTT. Residues: CASSLGSLRLSGNTIYF. Based on the CDR3 plus reference TRBV5-6 and TRBJ1-3, the full variable domain is DAGVTQSPTHLIKTRGQQVTLRCSPKSGHDTVSWYQQALGQGPQFIFQYYEEEERQRGNFPDRFSGHQFPNYSSELNVNALLLGDSALYLCASSLGSLRLSGNTIYFGEGSWLTVV.

The J gene is TRBJ2-7, the V gene TRBV7-2, with D uncertain. This CDR3 has 13 amino acids. In germline, CDR1 is SGHTA, CDR2 FQGNSA. Trimming left V 5 bases short and J 8 bases short, with 16 bases between. For the CDR3, the DNA is TGTGCCAGCAGCCTCTCGGGTTCCAGTAAGCAGTACTTC. This translates into CASSLSGSSKQYF.

The chain employs TRBV10-3 and TRBJ2-3; 7 bases align to TRBD2. The CDR3 runs to 15 residues. Germline V gene data show CDR1 as ENHRY and CDR2 as SYGVKD. Unmatched junction bases numbered 6, after V lost 4 bases and J lost 2 bases. CDR3 bases: TGTGCCATCAGTGCGGGGGGATACTACACAGATACGCAGTATTTT. Its translation is CAISAGGYYTDTQYF.

This chain uses TRBV7-2 with TRBJ2-5; 8 nucleotides agree with TRBD2. CDR3 length: 16 amino acids. V was clipped by 2 bases and J by 1 base; unmatched bases: 6. Germline assignment: CDR1 SGHTA and CDR2 FQGNSA. The CDR3 DNA reads TGTGCCAGCAGCTTACAGCTAGCGGGTGCCCAAGAGACCCAGTACTTC. Translation gives CASSLQLAGAQETQYF.

The CDR3 coding sequence is TGTGCCAGCAGCTTAATGGGGCCCTATAGCAATCAGCCCCAGCATTTT. Translating it yields CASSLMGPYSNQPQHF. The rearrangement uses TRBV7-9 and TRBJ1-5, with D tentatively TRBD1 (5 bases). V was shortened by 2 bases and J by 0 bases, with 11 bases between the two germline ends. CDR3 length: 16 amino acids. CDR1 and CDR2 (germline): SEHNR, FQNEAQ (reference sequence).

Only one count was recorded for this clone. The chain carries TRBV4-2 and TRBJ1-5; 8 nucleotides line up with TRBD1. Germline CDR1 and CDR2: LGHNA and YNFKEQ. This CDR3 is built from 16 residues. Losses at the gene ends were 2 bases for V and 5 bases for J; bases not matched to a gene: 8. CDR3 region: CASSQKGGQGHQPQHF. The CDR3 DNA reads as TGTGCCAGCAGCCAAAAGGGAGGACAGGGACATCAGCCCCAGCATTTT.

This chain links TRBV15 with TRBJ2-7, with D uncertain. The CDR3 totals 12 residues. Germline loops: CDR1 LNHNV, CDR2 YYDKDF (reference sequence). Trimming took off 0 bases at V and 3 bases at J, with 3 bases between the two ends. CDR3: CATSRDLYEQYF. CDR3 DNA: TGTGCCACCAGCAGAGACCTCTACGAGCAGTACTTC.